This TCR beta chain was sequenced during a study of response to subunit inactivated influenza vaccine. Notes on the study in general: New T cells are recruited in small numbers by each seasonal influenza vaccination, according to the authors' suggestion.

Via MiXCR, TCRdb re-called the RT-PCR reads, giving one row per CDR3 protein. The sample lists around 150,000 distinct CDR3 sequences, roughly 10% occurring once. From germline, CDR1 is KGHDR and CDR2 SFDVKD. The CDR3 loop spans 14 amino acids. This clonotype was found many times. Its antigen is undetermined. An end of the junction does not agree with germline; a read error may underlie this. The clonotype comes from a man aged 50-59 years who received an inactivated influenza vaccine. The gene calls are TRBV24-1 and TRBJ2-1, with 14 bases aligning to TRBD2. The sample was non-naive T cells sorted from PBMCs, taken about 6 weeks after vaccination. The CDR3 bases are TGTGCCACCAGTGATGCCGGGACTAGCGGGAGTATGATCTTC. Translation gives CATSDAGTSGSMIF.